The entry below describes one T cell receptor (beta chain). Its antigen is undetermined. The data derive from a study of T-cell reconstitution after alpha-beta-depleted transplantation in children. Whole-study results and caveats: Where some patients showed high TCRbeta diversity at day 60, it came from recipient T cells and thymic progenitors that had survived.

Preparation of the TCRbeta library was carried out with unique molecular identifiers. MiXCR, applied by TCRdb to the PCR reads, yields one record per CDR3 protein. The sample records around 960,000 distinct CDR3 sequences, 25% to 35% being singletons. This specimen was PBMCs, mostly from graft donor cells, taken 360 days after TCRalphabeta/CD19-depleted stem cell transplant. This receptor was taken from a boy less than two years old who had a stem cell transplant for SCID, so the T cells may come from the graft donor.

The chain's CDR3 is CSAFRDRGTEAFF. For the CDR3, the DNA is TGCAGTGCTTTTCGCGACAGGGGCACTGAAGCTTTCTTT. The chain links TRBV20-1 to TRBJ1-1; 8 positions match TRBD1. Germline V lookup: CDR1 DFQATT, CDR2 SNEGSKA (reference sequence). The CDR3 sequence is 13 residues long. J lost 4 bases, V lost 5 bases, and 6 bases had no gene match.